The 29 T cell receptor beta chains listed next were all sequenced from one sample in a study of blood T cells in healthy people across ages. With a J-beta primer mix and a sample-barcoded 5' primer, a second PCR ran about 6 to 11 cycles. TCRdb re-derived calls from the 5' RACE reads in MiXCR, one entry per CDR3 protein. The sample lists approximately 2,000,000 distinct CDR3 sequences, about two fifths occurring once. The sequenced sample was blood. These receptors were taken from a human donor in good health.

This clonotype was counted between two and nine times. The chain recombines TRBV6-1 with TRBJ1-6, with 7 bases lining up with TRBD1. Germline CDR1 reads MNHNS; CDR2 reads SASEGT. With V trimmed by 6 bases and J by 0 bases, 2 bases remained unmatched. CDR3 length: 15 residues. CDR3 nucleotide sequence: TGTGCCAGCAGGACAGGGAGCTCCTATAATTCACCCCTCCACTTT. This sequence encodes CASRTGSSYNSPLHF.

The rearrangement uses TRBV12-3 or TRBV12-4 and TRBJ2-1; a possible D gene is TRBD1 (6 bases). The CDR3 extends over 17 amino acids. Trimming took 7 bases from V and 7 from J, leaving 26 bases between them. CDR3 sequence (DNA): TGTGCCAGCACCAGCAACAGGGACGTCTGGTCAAAGAATGAGCAGTTCTTC. Translated, it gives CASTSNRDVWSKNEQFF.

In regard to this clonotype: A much larger clone differs from this one at a single base, so this may be a read error. V and J are TRBV29-1 and TRBJ2-5; TRBD2 agrees at 9 bases. The CDR3 spans 13 residues. Germline CDR1 SQVTM, CDR2 ANQGSEA. CDR3 coding DNA: TGCGGCGTTGATCCAGCGGGAGGAGAGACCCAGTACTTC. It yields the protein CGVDPAGGETQYF.

This clonotype was observed a few times. This chain uses TRBV5-1 with TRBJ2-1; 9 positions agree with TRBD2. CDR1 is SGHRS, CDR2 YFSETQ, per germline. The J segment lost 9 bases and the V segment lost 3 bases, leaving 13 bases of the junction unmatched. The CDR3 spans 16 residues. The CDR3 bases are TGCGCCAGCAGCTCGGATGAGCGGGGGGCCGGTAGTGAGCAGTTCTTC. Translated: CASSSDERGAGSEQFF.

This chain uses TRBV6-6 with TRBJ2-1; D is unclear. Germline values: CDR1 MNHNY, CDR2 SVGAGI (reference sequence). V was clipped by 2 bases and J by 12 bases, with 17 bases between them. CDR3 length: 14 amino acids. CDR3 amino acids: CASSYPSLTSGQFF. CDR3 coding DNA: TGTGCCAGCAGTTACCCCAGTCTAACGAGTGGGCAGTTCTTC.

This sequence joins TRBV6-6 and TRBJ1-1; D ambiguous. Germline values: CDR1 MNHNY, CDR2 SVGAGI (reference sequence). The ends were cut back, 5 bases at V and 5 bases at J, with 9 bases in the middle. The length of the CDR3 is 12 residues. The CDR3 DNA follows: TGTGCCAGCAGTCAAAGACGTACTGAAGCTTTCTTT. This sequence encodes CASSQRRTEAFF.

This clonotype was observed a handful of times. V and J are TRBV25-1 and TRBJ2-3; TRBD1 agrees at 8 bases. The CDR3 spans 15 residues. The J segment lost 4 bases and the V segment lost 5 bases, leaving 8 bases of the junction unmatched. Germline CDR1 MGHDK, CDR2 SYGVNS. The CDR3 sequence: CASSTGQGGPDTQYF. CDR3 DNA sequence: TGTGCCAGCAGTACCGGACAGGGAGGACCAGATACGCAGTATTTT.

To note about this clonotype: One junction end disagrees with the germline gene, perhaps due to a read error. The gene calls are TRBV4-3 and TRBJ2-1, with TRBD2 identical over 8 bases. The CDR3 has 19 residues. CDR1 and CDR2 from the germline V gene are LGHNA and YSLEER. This CDR3 reads CASSQDRGISGDGLYEQYF. For the CDR3, the DNA is TGCGCCAGCAGCCAAGATAGAGGGATTAGCGGGGACGGACTCTACGAGCAGTACTTT.

This clonotype has ten or more counts. The chain recombines TRBV9 with TRBJ2-3, with 8 bases aligning to TRBD2. CDR1 SGDLS and CDR2 YYNGEE come from the germline V gene. The CDR3 contains 14 residues. V lost 7 bases and J lost 3; bases outside the gene matches: 7. CDR3 nucleotides: TGTGCCAGCTCCCTTAGCGGGGCTACAGATACGCAGTATTTT. Translated: CASSLSGATDTQYF.

CDR3 sequence: CSGLRGSYNEQFF. DNA for the CDR3: TGCAGTGGCCTCCGGGGGAGCTACAATGAGCAGTTCTTC. The chain recombines TRBV20-1 with TRBJ2-1, with D perhaps TRBD2 (6 bases). The CDR3 has 13 amino acids. The V end lost 7 bases, the J end lost 3 bases, and 13 bases lay between the germline ends. Germline CDR1 DFQATT, CDR2 SNEGSKA (reference sequence).

This clonotype has only a few counts. The V gene is TRBV5-1, the J gene TRBJ2-1; D not resolved. Germline-derived CDR1 and CDR2 are SGHRS and YFSETQ. V was pared by 5 bases and J by 3 bases, with 12 bases between. The CDR3 consists of 14 residues. Here the CDR3 DNA reads TGCGCCAGCAGAATAACCGACCTCTACAATGAGCAGTTCTTC. Translation: CASRITDLYNEQFF.

CDR3 coding DNA: TGCAGTGCTAGCCCGGGACCGGATGAAAAACTGTTTTTT. Its translation: CSASPGPDEKLFF. The chain recombines TRBV20-1 with TRBJ1-4, with D maybe TRBD1 (5 bases). The CDR3 runs to 13 residues. From germline, CDR1 is DFQATT and CDR2 SNEGSKA (reference sequence). The V gene lost 3 bases and the J gene lost 6 bases, with 11 bases spanning the gap.

The chain employs TRBV7-2 and TRBJ2-5; D is possibly TRBD1 or TRBD2 (5 bases each). Trimming pared 2 bases from V and 5 bases from J, leaving 15 bases between. Per the germline V gene, CDR1 is SGHTA and CDR2 is FQGNSA. This CDR3 region has 15 residues. CDR3 DNA sequence: TGTGCCAGCAGCTTACTTGAGGGGATGGAGGAGACCCAGTACTTC. Its protein is CASSLLEGMEETQYF. Filled out from reference TRBV7-2 and TRBJ2-5, the complete variable domain reads GAGVSQSPSNKVTEKGKDVELRCDPISGHTALYWYRQSLGQGLEFLIYFQGNSAPDKSGLPSDRFSAERTGGSVSTLTIQRTQQEDSAVYLCASSLLEGMEETQYFGPGTRLLVL.

The chain employs TRBV28 and TRBJ2-3; TRBD1 aligns across 7 bases. The CDR3 length is 15 residues. Germline loops: CDR1 MDHEN, CDR2 SYDVKM. J gave up 6 bases and V 2 bases, and 8 bases lay outside the gene matches. The CDR3 coding sequence is TGTGCCAGCAGTTTAGTCGGACAGGTGGGGGATACGCAGTATTTT. Translation: CASSLVGQVGDTQYF.

CDR3 DNA: TGCAGTGCTAGGCCGGGGGGCGGGCTCATGAACACTGAAGCTTTCTTT. It is translated as CSARPGGGLMNTEAFF. V gene TRBV20-1 combines with J gene TRBJ1-1; tentatively, D is TRBD1 (6 bases). Per the germline V gene, CDR1 is DFQATT and CDR2 is SNEGSKA (reference sequence). V was shortened by 3 bases and J by 0 bases, with 17 bases between the two germline ends. CDR3 length equals 16 residues.

J is TRBJ2-5 and V is TRBV29-1; D is ambiguous. The CDR3 length is 13 residues. Trimming cost V 1 base and J 6 bases, with 12 bases left between them. The V gene's germline CDR1 is SQVTM and CDR2 ANQGSEA. The CDR3: CSVEATRPQTQYF. The CDR3 region has the DNA TGCAGCGTTGAAGCAACCCGTCCCCAGACCCAGTACTTC.

This chain links TRBV15 with TRBJ2-3; TRBD2 agrees at 8 bases. After removal of 0 bases from V and 4 bases from J, the junction contained 18 bases not matched to a gene. The germline V gene encodes CDR1 LNHNV and CDR2 YYDKDF (reference sequence). The CDR3 covers 20 residues. CDR3 bases: TGTGCCACCAGCAGAGACGTGGGACTAGTCTACCAGAGAGACGCAGATACGCAGTATTTT. It yields the protein CATSRDVGLVYQRDADTQYF.

This clonotype was seen only a few times. This chain links TRBV20-1 with TRBJ2-1; no firm D call. The V gene lost 3 bases and the J gene lost 8 bases, with 11 bases spanning the gap. CDR3 length equals 12 residues. In germline, CDR1 is DFQATT, CDR2 SNEGSKA (reference sequence). CDR3 nucleotides: TGCAGTGCTAGTAAAGGTCAGGATGAGCAGTTCTTC. This gives the protein CSASKGQDEQFF.

This clonotype was observed a few times. The chain carries TRBV5-1 and TRBJ2-3, with a weak D call TRBD2 (5 bases). V was pared by 4 bases and J by 0 bases, with 15 bases between. This CDR3 has 16 amino acids. Germline V CDR1 and CDR2: SGHRS, YFSETQ. This CDR3 reads CASSLEGLTSTDTQYF. As DNA, the CDR3 is TGCGCCAGCAGCCTTGAGGGCTTAACTAGCACAGATACGCAGTATTTT. Complete variable domain (other parts from reference TRBV5-1 and TRBJ2-3): KAGVTQTPRYLIKTRGQQVTLSCSPISGHRSVSWYQQTPGQGLQFLFEYFSETQRNKGNFPGRFSGRQFSNSRSEMNVSTLELGDSALYLCASSLEGLTSTDTQYFGPGTRLTVL.

The rearrangement links TRBV23-1 to TRBJ1-2; 8 bases are a match to TRBD1. TRBV23-1 is noted as an ORF with a role that remains uncertain. The CDR3 extends over 14 amino acids. V shed 7 bases and J 6 bases; nucleotides not matched to a gene: 10. CDR3 coding DNA: TGCGCCAGCACCCCAAGACAGGGGACGGATGGCTACACCTTC. This gives the protein CASTPRQGTDGYTF.

V is TRBV6-1 and J is TRBJ2-7, with D perhaps given as TRBD1 or TRBD2 (5 bases each). V was clipped by 5 bases and J by 2 bases, with 10 bases between them. The CDR3 contains 13 residues. The germline V gene encodes CDR1 MNHNS and CDR2 SASEGT. The CDR3 DNA follows: TGTGCCAGCAGTCGGGACCAACCCTACGAGCAGTACTTC. It yields the protein CASSRDQPYEQYF.

This clonotype was observed a handful of times. V and J are TRBV5-1 and TRBJ1-1; a possible D gene is TRBD1 (5 bases). From germline, CDR1 is SGHRS and CDR2 YFSETQ. V was trimmed by 2 bases and J by 7 bases, leaving 9 bases between them. This CDR3 spans 12 amino acids. Here the CDR3 DNA reads TGCGCCAGCAGCTTCAGAGGGGATGAAGCTTTCTTT. Translating it yields CASSFRGDEAFF.

This sequence joins TRBV6-1 and TRBJ1-1; TRBD1 might be the D (6 bases). The CDR3 sequence is 17 residues long. Germline CDR1 and CDR2: MNHNS and SASEGT. Between the trimmed V and J ends, which lost 7 bases and 2 bases, there was a span of 23 bases. The CDR3: CASTELGGVSSNTEAFF. CDR3 nucleotide sequence: TGTGCCAGCACCGAACTAGGGGGGGTTTCTAGCAACACTGAAGCTTTCTTT.

The chain is built from TRBV5-5 and TRBJ2-3, with D possibly being TRBD1 or TRBD2 (5 bases each). CDR3 length: 16 amino acids. Germline CDR1 and CDR2: SGHKS and YYEKEE (reference sequence). V was trimmed by 2 bases and J by 6 bases, leaving 19 bases between them. The CDR3 DNA sequence: TGTGCCAGCAGCTTCCGGGACCTGATAAGACCGGATACGCAGTATTTT. Residues: CASSFRDLIRPDTQYF.

This clonotype was counted between two and nine times. V is TRBV20-1 and J is TRBJ2-7, with 7 positions matching TRBD1. Germline CDR1 is DFQATT and CDR2 is SNEGSKA (reference sequence). V lost 0 bases, J lost 8 bases, and 16 bases stayed unmatched. The CDR3 is 16 residues long. The chain's CDR3 is CSAREFTGALFRKQYF. The CDR3 DNA reads as TGCAGTGCTAGAGAGTTCACAGGGGCCCTCTTCCGGAAGCAGTACTTC.

The sample holds a few counts of this clonotype. V usage is TRBV5-1 and J usage is TRBJ1-6; D not resolved. Germline loops: CDR1 SGHRS, CDR2 YFSETQ. This CDR3 spans 14 amino acids. V lost 4 bases and J 7 bases, leaving 12 bases between the germline ends. For the CDR3, the DNA is TGCGCCAGCAGCGCGGGTGAGGGAAATTCACCCCTCCACTTT. It codes for CASSAGEGNSPLHF.

This clonotype was seen a handful of times. The rearrangement uses TRBV5-8 and TRBJ1-1, with D perhaps matching TRBD1 (6 bases). This CDR3 comprises 14 residues. The ends were cut back, 5 bases at V and 1 base at J, with 12 bases in the middle. From germline, CDR1 is SGHTS and CDR2 YDEGEE. CDR3 amino acids: CASSSGTWNTEAFF. For the CDR3, the DNA is TGTGCCAGCAGTTCCGGGACATGGAACACTGAAGCTTTCTTT.

The chain is built from TRBV7-2 and TRBJ2-5, with D perhaps matching TRBD1 (5 bases). Deletions cut 5 bases from V and 5 bases from J, with 15 bases between. Germline lookup yields CDR1 SGHTA and CDR2 FQGNSA. There are 14 residues in the CDR3. CDR3 nucleotides: TGTGCCAGCAGCCCTTCCAGGGTTGCGGAGACCCAGTACTTC. As protein: CASSPSRVAETQYF.

The chain links TRBV5-4 to TRBJ2-7; a possible D gene is TRBD1 (6 bases). V lost 3 bases and J lost 2, with 15 bases in between. CDR3 length: 15 amino acids. Germline CDR1 reads SGHNT; CDR2 reads YYREEE (reference sequence). CDR3 sequence: CASSSGQITPYEQYF. The CDR3 bases are TGTGCCAGCAGCTCCGGACAGATTACACCCTACGAGCAGTACTTC.